The entry that follows covers one T cell receptor (beta chain) sequence. This clonotype was counted a few times. Its antigen is currently not known. A much larger clone differs by one base, so this may be a read error. This specimen comes from a study of CD8+CD57+ T cells in acquired aplastic anemia (dated by TCRdb to 2017 to 2018). Broadly, across the study: DNA extracted from sorted CD4+ and CD8+ cells had a mean of roughly 3 ug, with a range of roughly 0.2 to 30 ug. CD8+CD57+ expansion was defined as a frequency above the mean frequency observed in healthy subjects. Beyond this particular receptor, the publication reports: Between patients and healthy controls, no significant difference in CD8+ Simpson's diversity was found (P=0.060). Although 25 to 30 CD8+ CDR3 sequences were shared by patients and controls, these sequences appeared highly expressed in patients and within the immunodominant clones of patients.

Profiling of TCR beta VDJ combinations and CDR3 sequences used genomic DNA as the template. An Illumina HiSeq 2000 was the platform used for TCR repertoire sequencing. Regarding the original processing steps: TRBV/TRBJ rearrangement plots, CDR3 size and DJ length profiles, and Simpson's diversity index were used to assess repertoires. Whichever DNA sequence was most abundant in the deep sequencing data was defined as the immunodominant clone. CDR3 amino acid sequences were screened for sharing across subjects and were compared with published repertoires and the VDJdb database. TCRdb itself trimmed the public reads at Q25 with fastp, ran MiXCR and retained productive beta chains. Duplicate CDR3 protein sequences are folded into a single record with the most common DNA and genes. These V and J calls derive from TCRdb rather than the authors' analysis. For this sample the table gives about 240,000 distinct CDR3 sequences, of which 40% to 50% were detected only once. The ten most abundant clones make up under 9% of the sample.

Expansion of CD8+CD57+ cells had been shown by flow cytometry in the patients chosen for sequencing. All patients had severe acquired aplastic anemia diagnosed by International Study of Aplastic Anemia and Agranulocytosis and Camitta criteria. At the time blood was sampled, none of the patients had received any therapy. TCR repertoires of sorted CD4+ and CD8+ blood T cells from severe aplastic anemia patients and healthy subjects were deep-sequenced in the study. Patients were enrolled in the USA under clinicaltrials.gov protocols 00001620, 01623167, 00001397, 00071045, 00081523 and 00961064. Ficoll-Paque density gradient centrifugation was used to isolate peripheral blood mononuclear cells. Before DNA extraction, CD4+ and CD8+ T cells were sorted by FACS or by magnetic beads. The germline V gene encodes CDR1 SNHLY and CDR2 FYNNEI. Inclusive of the bounding cysteine and phenylalanine, the CDR3 is 13 residues long. Only the CDR3 DNA is retained, 39 bases long and in frame from the first base.

The V gene is TRBV2 and the J gene is TRBJ2-7, and the D gene may be TRBD2, 6 bases matching. The clonotype comes from a human donor with aplastic anemia. The sample was sorted CD4+, CD8+, or CD8+CD57+ T cells (not recorded which) from PBMCs. CDR3 reads: CASLGGFSYGQYF. The sequence in DNA is TGTGCCAGCTTGGGGGGATTTAGCTACGGGCAGTACTTC.